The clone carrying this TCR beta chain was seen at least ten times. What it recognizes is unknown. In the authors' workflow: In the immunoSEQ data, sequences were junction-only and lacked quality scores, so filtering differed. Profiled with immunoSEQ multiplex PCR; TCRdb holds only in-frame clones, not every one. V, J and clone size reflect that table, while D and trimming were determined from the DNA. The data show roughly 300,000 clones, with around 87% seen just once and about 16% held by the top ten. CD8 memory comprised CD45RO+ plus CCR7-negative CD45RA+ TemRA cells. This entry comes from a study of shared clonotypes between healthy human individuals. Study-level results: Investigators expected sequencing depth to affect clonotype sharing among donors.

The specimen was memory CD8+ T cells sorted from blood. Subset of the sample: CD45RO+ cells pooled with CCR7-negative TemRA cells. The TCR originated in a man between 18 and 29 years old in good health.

CDR3 residues: CAWSGPHEQYF. CDR3 nucleotide sequence: TGTGCCTGGAGTGGCCCCCACGAGCAGTACTTC. The V call is TRBV30, the J call TRBJ2-7; D is uncertain. Per the germline V gene, CDR1 is GTSNPN and CDR2 is SVGIG (reference sequence). The V end lost 1 base, the J end lost 5 bases, and 6 bases lay between the germline ends. The CDR3 length is 11 residues.